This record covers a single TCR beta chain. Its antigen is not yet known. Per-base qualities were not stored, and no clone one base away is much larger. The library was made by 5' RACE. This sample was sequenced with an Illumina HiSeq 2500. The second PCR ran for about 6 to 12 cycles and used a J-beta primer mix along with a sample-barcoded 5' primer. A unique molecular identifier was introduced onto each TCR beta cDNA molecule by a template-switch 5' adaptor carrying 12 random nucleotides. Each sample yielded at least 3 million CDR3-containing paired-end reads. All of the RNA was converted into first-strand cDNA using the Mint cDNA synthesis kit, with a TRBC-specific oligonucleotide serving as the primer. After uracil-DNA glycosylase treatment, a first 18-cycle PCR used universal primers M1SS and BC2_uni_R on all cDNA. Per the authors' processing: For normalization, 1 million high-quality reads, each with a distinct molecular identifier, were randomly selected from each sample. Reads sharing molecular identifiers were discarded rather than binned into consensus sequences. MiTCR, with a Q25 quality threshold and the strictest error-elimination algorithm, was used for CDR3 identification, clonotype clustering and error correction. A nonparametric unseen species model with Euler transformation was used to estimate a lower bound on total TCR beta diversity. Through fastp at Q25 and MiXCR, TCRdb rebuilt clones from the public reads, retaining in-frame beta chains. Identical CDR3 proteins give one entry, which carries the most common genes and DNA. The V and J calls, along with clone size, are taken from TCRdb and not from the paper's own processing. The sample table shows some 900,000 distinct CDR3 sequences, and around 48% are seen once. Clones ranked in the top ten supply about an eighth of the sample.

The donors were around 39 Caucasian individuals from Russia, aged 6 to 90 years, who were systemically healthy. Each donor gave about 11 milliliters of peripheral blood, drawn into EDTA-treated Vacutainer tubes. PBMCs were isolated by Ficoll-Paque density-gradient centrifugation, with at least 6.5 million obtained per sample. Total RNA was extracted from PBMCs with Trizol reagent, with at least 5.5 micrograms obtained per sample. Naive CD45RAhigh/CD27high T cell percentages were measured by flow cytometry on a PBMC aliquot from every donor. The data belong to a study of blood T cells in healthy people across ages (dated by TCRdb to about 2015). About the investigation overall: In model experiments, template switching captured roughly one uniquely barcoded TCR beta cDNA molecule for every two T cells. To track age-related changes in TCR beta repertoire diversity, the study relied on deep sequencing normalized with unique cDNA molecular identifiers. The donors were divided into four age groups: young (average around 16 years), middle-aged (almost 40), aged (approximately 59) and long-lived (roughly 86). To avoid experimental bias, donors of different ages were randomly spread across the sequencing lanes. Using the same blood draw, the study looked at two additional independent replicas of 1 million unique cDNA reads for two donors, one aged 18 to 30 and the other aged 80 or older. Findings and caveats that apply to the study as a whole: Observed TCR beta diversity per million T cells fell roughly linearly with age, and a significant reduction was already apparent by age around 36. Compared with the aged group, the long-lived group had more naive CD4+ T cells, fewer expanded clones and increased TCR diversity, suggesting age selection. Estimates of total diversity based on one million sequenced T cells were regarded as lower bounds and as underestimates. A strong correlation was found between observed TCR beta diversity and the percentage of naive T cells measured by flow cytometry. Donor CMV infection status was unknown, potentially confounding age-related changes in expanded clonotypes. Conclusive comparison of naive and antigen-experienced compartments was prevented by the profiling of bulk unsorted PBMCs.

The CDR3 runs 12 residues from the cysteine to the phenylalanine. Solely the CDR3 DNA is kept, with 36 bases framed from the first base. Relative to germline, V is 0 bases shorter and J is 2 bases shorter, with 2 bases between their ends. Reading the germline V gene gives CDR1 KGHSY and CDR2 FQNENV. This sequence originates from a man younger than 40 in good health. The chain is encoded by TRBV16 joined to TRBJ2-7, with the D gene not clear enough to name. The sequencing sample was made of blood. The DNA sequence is TGTGCCAGCAGCCAATCGGCCTACGAGCAGTACTTC. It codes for CASSQSAYEQYF. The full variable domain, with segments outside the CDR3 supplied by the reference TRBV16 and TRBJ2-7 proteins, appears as GEEVAQTPKHLVRGEGQKAKLYCAPIKGHSYVFWYQQVLKNEFKFLISFQNENVFDETGMPKERFSAKCLPNSPCSLEIQATKLEDSAVYFCASSQSAYEQYFGPGTRLTVT.